This T cell receptor beta chain was identified in a study of technical replicates of blood from several donors. This clone was observed a single time. The CDR3 spans 15 residues. From germline, CDR1 is SGHNT and CDR2 YYREEE (reference sequence). The V and J ends lost 1 base and 5 bases respectively, with 13 bases between them. Data came from immunoSEQ multiplex PCR; TCRdb stores just in-frame clones and leaves some out. The sample includes approximately 79,000 clones, roughly 94% of them seen just once. The TCR originated in a human donor in good health. The sample consisted of T cells isolated from PBMCs. V is TRBV5-4 and J is TRBJ2-1; D is possibly TRBD2 (6 bases). The CDR3 region has the DNA TGTGCCAGCAGCTTGCGGGAGTTCGTCCACAATGAGCAGTTCTTC. Translating it yields CASSLREFVHNEQFF.